This T cell receptor beta chain was identified during a study of HIV-infected patients and healthy controls. This clonotype is deemed medium-sized. The CDR3 extends over 15 amino acids. V gave up 2 bases and J gave up 4 bases, with 14 bases separating them. About 540 ng RNA was reverse transcribed with alpha and beta constant-region primers. Using multiplexing indices, alpha and beta chain libraries were generated apart by chain-specific third strand synthesis. TCRdb passed the 5' RACE reads through MiXCR, listing each CDR3 protein once. The sample includes around 16,000 distinct CDR3 sequences, 9% to 9.5% seen only once; the top ten take roughly 5%. No cell fractionation was done, so the repertoire covers all unsorted peripheral blood T cells.

The rearrangement joins TRBV12-3 or TRBV12-4 to TRBJ1-2; D unresolved. The sequence was obtained from an adult in good health. Sequenced input: blood. The CDR3, as DNA: TGTGCCAGCAGTTTAAGGAGCCCTTCGGCCTATGGCTACACCTTC. This gives the protein CASSLRSPSAYGYTF.